This T cell receptor beta chain was captured in a study of human T cells and chemical hapten exposure. As for the study in general: Scalp application of diphenylcyclopropenone was performed weekly in patients across the entire approximately 25-week study.

This clonotype occurred once. Its antigen remains unknown. TCRdb redid the calling of the RACE reads with MiXCR, one entry per CDR3 protein. The table shows 50,000 to 80,000 distinct CDR3 sequences, with 9.5% to 12% occurring only once. Sample time point: patch test 3, about 24 weeks after DPC sensitization. The treatment denotes: therapeutic diphenylcyclopropenone sensitization with weekly scalp DPC. Non-pregnant alopecia patients aged 18 to 70, suitable for DPC therapy. The germline V and J ends were trimmed by 4 bases and 2 bases, with 12 bases remaining between them. This CDR3 comprises 13 residues. Germline assignment: CDR1 DFQATT and CDR2 SNEGSKA (reference sequence). Notes on the study in general: With patch test score, the counts of PT1 expanded TCRs showed a positive correlation. DPC sensitization left the count of TCRs above 1 in 1000 unchanged.

The rearrangement uses TRBV20-1 and TRBJ2-7; D gene uncertain. This receptor was taken from a woman aged 25-40 years with alopecia areata. Some clones in this sample may be carry-over from other donors' samples. The sample was whole blood, taken in connection with sensitization to the hapten diphenylcyclopropenone (DPC). The CDR3 loop is CSATGPIPYEQYF. CDR3 nucleotides: TGCAGTGCTACCGGACCGATTCCCTACGAGCAGTACTTC.